Listed here are 14 T cell receptor beta chains from one sample, sequenced in a study of T cells in Graves' hyperthyroidism and ophthalmopathy. RNA transcripts gave rise to amplified TCR beta CDR3 regions. During a first-round RT-PCR of the TCR CDR3, the HTBI primer set was used. TCRdb reprocessed the multiplex PCR reads via MiXCR and lists one record per CDR3 protein. This table holds about 290,000 distinct CDR3 sequences, about 15% found once. The sample was blood. The source is a woman aged 60-75 years with Graves' ophthalmopathy.

This clonotype was detected ten times or more. V usage is TRBV30 and J usage is TRBJ1-1, with D perhaps matching TRBD1 (6 bases). The V gene lost 2 bases and the J gene lost 1 base, with 11 bases spanning the gap. The germline V gene encodes CDR1 GTSNPN and CDR2 SVGIG (reference sequence). The CDR3 is 14 residues long. The CDR3 DNA is TGTGCCTGGAGTAGGGGGGGGTCGAACACTGAAGCTTTCTTT. Translation gives CAWSRGGSNTEAFF.

This clonotype occurred many times. The J gene is TRBJ1-1, the V gene TRBV20-1, with D tentatively TRBD1 (6 bases). The CDR3 sequence is 11 residues long. CDR1 and CDR2 (germline): DFQATT, SNEGSKA (reference sequence). V was cut by 5 bases and J by 5 bases, with 9 bases left in between. CDR3 in DNA: TGCAGTGCTCCAGGGGTAACTGAAGCTTTCTTT. Amino acid sequence: CSAPGVTEAFF.

This clonotype showed up many times. V is TRBV18 and J is TRBJ2-7; D possibly corresponds to TRBD1 (6 bases). CDR3 length: 14 amino acids. Looked up from germline, CDR1 is KGHSH and CDR2 is LQKENI. V was pared by 3 bases and J by 6 bases, with 15 bases between. Written as DNA, the CDR3 is TGTGCCAGCTCACCGATGGGGGCTCCCCCCGAGCAGTACTTC. It yields the protein CASSPMGAPPEQYF.

The V gene is TRBV11-2, the J gene TRBJ2-4, with 9 nucleotides matching TRBD1. The CDR3 covers 13 residues. Looked up from germline, CDR1 is SGHAT and CDR2 is FQNNGV. The V segment lost 5 bases and the J segment 7 bases; nucleotides outside the gene matches: 3. The CDR3 coding sequence is TGTGCCAGCAGCCCGGGGACAGGGAACATTCAGTACTTC. Encoded protein: CASSPGTGNIQYF.

This clonotype came up a few times. The V gene is TRBV5-8, the J gene TRBJ2-7, with 7 bases identical to TRBD1. Germline V gives CDR1 SGHTS, CDR2 YDEGEE. This CDR3 is built from 13 residues. V trimming: 0 bases; J trimming: 5 bases; junction bases outside the gene matches: 2. The CDR3 is CASSLDRGHEQYF. CDR3 in DNA: TGTGCCAGCAGCTTGGACAGGGGCCACGAGCAGTACTTC.

On this clonotype itself: Possible read error: a much larger clone is one base away. V usage is TRBV10-3 and J usage is TRBJ1-1; TRBD1 is a possible D gene (5 bases). The CDR3 contains 16 residues. Germline V gene data show CDR1 as ENHRY and CDR2 as SYGVKD. In DNA, the CDR3 is TGTGCCGTCAGTGATGGGGCCGGGCACGCGAACACTGAAGCTTTCTTT. Translation: CAVSDGAGHANTEAFF.

The table lists this clonotype with many counts. This chain connects TRBV7-2 to TRBJ2-1, with D hard to call. The CDR3 length is 13 residues. The V end was cut by 3 bases, the J end by 4 bases, with 7 bases between. In germline, CDR1 is SGHTA, CDR2 FQGNSA. The CDR3 protein is CASSLAAYNEQFF. CDR3 sequence (DNA): TGTGCCAGCAGCTTGGCAGCATACAATGAGCAGTTCTTC.

This clonotype was detected ten times or more. The V call is TRBV5-1, the J call TRBJ2-7, with 7 positions matching TRBD1. Germline-derived CDR1 and CDR2 are SGHRS and YFSETQ. This CDR3 is 15 amino acids long. J was trimmed by 1 base and V by 4 bases; bases with no gene match: 8. CDR3 sequence reads: CASSTQGTISYEQYF. In DNA, the CDR3 is TGCGCCAGCAGCACACAGGGGACCATTTCCTACGAGCAGTACTTC. Complete variable domain (other parts from reference TRBV5-1 and TRBJ2-7): KAGVTQTPRYLIKTRGQQVTLSCSPISGHRSVSWYQQTPGQGLQFLFEYFSETQRNKGNFPGRFSGRQFSNSRSEMNVSTLELGDSALYLCASSTQGTISYEQYFGPGTRLTVT.

This chain connects TRBV5-4 to TRBJ1-2; 9 bases match TRBD1. The V segment lost 0 bases and the J segment 8 bases; nucleotides outside the gene matches: 8. This CDR3 comprises 15 residues. Germline loops: CDR1 SGHNT, CDR2 YYREEE (reference sequence). In nucleotides, the CDR3 is TGTGCCAGCAGCTTGGCCCTAGACAGGGGGTTGGGCTACACCTTC. Its protein product is CASSLALDRGLGYTF. Full variable domain (remainder filled in from reference TRBV5-4 and TRBJ1-2): ETGVTQSPTHLIKTRGQQVTLRCSSQSGHNTVSWYQQALGQGPQFIFQYYREEENGRGNFPPRFSGLQFPNYSSELNVNALELDDSALYLCASSLALDRGLGYTFGSGTRLTVV.

This clonotype has a single count. The chain's CDR3 is CAISVDRVSGNTIYF. CDR3 in DNA: TGTGCCATCAGTGTTGACAGAGTCTCTGGAAACACCATATATTTT. This chain connects TRBV10-3 to TRBJ1-3; TRBD1 might be the D (5 bases). The CDR3 loop spans 15 amino acids. V dropped 4 bases and J dropped 0 bases, with 10 bases sitting between them. Germline lookup yields CDR1 ENHRY and CDR2 SYGVKD.

This clonotype was observed many times. This chain joins TRBV7-2 and TRBJ2-1; D is possibly TRBD2 (6 bases). Germline CDR1 reads SGHTA; CDR2 reads FQGNSA. Deletions cut 1 base from V and 5 bases from J, with 15 bases between. The CDR3 runs to 16 residues. CDR3 DNA sequence: TGTGCCAGCAGCTTAGTGGCTAGCGAGACTAACAATGAGCAGTTCTTC. Amino acid sequence: CASSLVASETNNEQFF.

This chain connects TRBV2 to TRBJ2-7; possibly TRBD1 or TRBD2 for D (5 bases each). This CDR3 spans 15 amino acids. The germline V gene has CDR1 SNHLY and CDR2 FYNNEI. The V gene lost 6 bases and the J gene lost 0 bases, with 15 bases spanning the gap. CDR3 sequence: CASRAGTQSSYEQYF. For the CDR3, the DNA is TGTGCCAGCAGGGCCGGGACGCAAAGCTCCTACGAGCAGTACTTC.

This clonotype was recorded at least ten times. V usage is TRBV20-1 and J usage is TRBJ1-5, with 10 bases that match TRBD1. CDR3 length: 18 residues. Per the germline V gene, CDR1 is DFQATT and CDR2 is SNEGSKA (reference sequence). V was clipped by 6 bases and J by 1 base; unmatched bases: 15. The DNA of the CDR3 is TGCAGTGCGTTAATCGGACAGGGGGACGGGGCGAGCAATCAGCCCCAGCATTTT. Protein: CSALIGQGDGASNQPQHF.

This clonotype was counted only a few times. The chain employs TRBV4-1 and TRBJ2-5; the match to TRBD1 covers 7 bases. V dropped 5 bases and J dropped 4; count of bases not matched to a gene: 7. The germline gives CDR1 MGHRA, CDR2 YSYEKL. The CDR3 runs 14 residues. CDR3 sequence: CASSLQGNTETQYF. CDR3 bases: TGCGCCAGCAGCTTACAGGGGAATACAGAGACCCAGTACTTC.